This T cell receptor beta chain emerged from a study of blood T cells in healthy people across ages (dated by TCRdb to between 2015 and 2016). For the study in its entirety: In model experiments, template switching captured about one uniquely barcoded TCR beta cDNA molecule for every two T cells. To track age-related changes in TCR beta repertoire diversity, the study relied on deep sequencing normalized with unique cDNA molecular identifiers. Using the same blood draw, the study looked at two additional independent replicas of 1 million unique cDNA reads for two donors, one aged 18 to 29 and the other aged 80 or older. To avoid experimental bias, donors of different ages were spread randomly across the sequencing lanes. Donors were grouped into four age groups: young (average approximately 15 years), middle-aged (roughly 38), aged (about 60) and long-lived (over 80). General findings and caveats noted by the study authors: Compared with the aged group, more naive CD4+ T cells, fewer expanded clones and increased TCR diversity were shown by the long-lived group, suggesting age selection. As age increased, observed TCR beta diversity per million T cells dropped in a roughly linear way, and a significant reduction was already evident by age roughly 36. There was a strong correlation between observed TCR beta diversity and the percentage of naive T cells measured by flow cytometry. Estimates of total diversity based on one million sequenced T cells were considered lower bounds and underestimates. Because donor CMV infection status was unknown, age-related changes in expanded clonotypes were potentially confounded. Since profiling was done on bulk unsorted PBMCs, naive and antigen-experienced compartments could not be conclusively compared.

The CDR3 measures 15 amino acids from cysteine to phenylalanine. Only CDR3 DNA is held: 45 bases, read in frame from base 1. Sequences SGHTA (CDR1) and FQGTGA (CDR2) are obtained from the germline V gene. Here V drops 2 bases and J drops 4 bases, and the junction holds 5 bases not matched to any gene. Systemically healthy Caucasian individuals from Russia, about 38 in total and aged about 6 to 100 years, were included as donors. Ten milliliters of peripheral blood were drawn from each donor into EDTA-treated Vacutainer tubes. Ficoll-Paque density-gradient centrifugation was used to isolate PBMCs, with at least 7 million obtained per sample. Trizol reagent was used to extract total RNA from PBMCs, with at least 6 micrograms per sample. Naive CD45RAhigh/CD27high T cell percentages were measured by flow cytometry on a PBMC aliquot from every donor. A word on this clonotype: Its specific antigen is unknown. One base away there is no much larger clone; base qualities are not given.

Receptor libraries were prepared by 5' RACE. Sequenced using an Illumina HiSeq 2500. A second PCR of about 6 to 12 cycles was run with a J-beta primer mix and a sample-barcoded 5' primer. Each TCR beta cDNA molecule received a unique molecular identifier from a template-switch 5' adaptor carrying 12 random nucleotides. At least 2.5 million CDR3-containing paired-end reads were obtained from each sample. The Mint cDNA synthesis kit, primed by a TRBC-specific oligonucleotide, was used to synthesize first-strand cDNA from all RNA. After uracil-DNA glycosylase treatment, a first 18-cycle PCR used universal primers M1SS and BC2_uni_R on all cDNA. As for the original processing: Each sample was normalized by randomly selecting 1 million high-quality reads, each carrying a distinct molecular identifier. Reads sharing molecular identifiers were discarded rather than binned into consensus sequences. MiTCR, set to a Q25 quality threshold and the strictest error-elimination algorithm, was used for CDR3 identification, clonotype clustering and error correction. A nonparametric unseen species model using Euler transformation provided a lower-bound estimate of total TCR beta diversity. The public reads were quality trimmed at Q25 with fastp and then assembled into clones with MiXCR by TCRdb, keeping productive beta chains. Each record represents a unique CDR3 protein, reported with the most common genes and DNA among its rows. The V and J calls here are based on TCRdb, not the publication. The sample profile shows 720,000 or so distinct CDR3 sequences; approximately 40% of them were found once. Clones ranked in the top ten supply about 32% of the sample.

The sequencing input was blood. The clonotype comes from an elderly man in good health. Recombination linked TRBV7-3 to TRBJ2-4; TRBD2 matches 7 bases in the middle. For the CDR3, the sequence is CASSLGGTTKNIQYF. The nucleotide sequence is given as TGTGCCAGCAGCTTAGGTGGGACTACTAAAAACATTCAGTACTTC.